This T cell receptor (beta chain) originates from a study of shared T cell receptors in the human thymus (dated by TCRdb to the early 2020s). About the investigation overall: The study examined how self-reactive, shared T-cell receptor alpha chains are generated in the human thymus.

V is pruned by 8 bases and J by 4 bases, leaving 13 bases of the junction without a gene match. The CDR3 covers 17 residues, taking in both the cysteine and the phenylalanine. Only CDR3 DNA is held: 51 bases, read in frame from base 1. Sequences SGHTA (CDR1) and FQGNSA (CDR2) are obtained from the germline V gene. Receptor amplification or capture employed the immunoSEQ multiplex PCR assay. In TCRdb, the immuneACCESS table is reduced to in-frame sequences with V and J assigned. These tables do not hold every clone; where another copy was compared, an unresolved V gene accounts for under half, and the others remain unexplained. This sample gives hundreds of thousands of clones in total; around 87% of them show up just once. The ten biggest clones cover 0.009% to 0.0095% of the sample. Points on this clone: Its specific antigen is unknown. Base qualities were left out, and no much larger clone turns up one base away.

The same sample was also used in a study of human thymus T cells. As the second publication notes: In Finland, the donors were immunologically healthy infants who were having open corrective cardiac surgery for congenital heart defects. Thymus tissue was collected as surgical resects that were removed during corrective cardiac surgery. Biased V and J gene segment usage appeared to be present in both thymic and peripheral blood repertoires. Highly overlapping thymic TCR repertoires among unrelated individuals were reported in the related research. TCR alpha and beta repertoires from fewer than ten infant thymus samples and four related peripheral blood samples were characterized in the study. The infant donors were about 7 to 250 days old, and the cohort included about 6 males and two females. Thymocytes were freed from the tissue by mechanical means and kept at -70 degrees C as pellets of roughly 9-30 million cells. A QIAsymphony instrument was used to extract genomic DNA from the frozen cell pellets. The immunoSEQ multiplex PCR assay was used to amplify the TCRB and TCRAD loci from a standardized quantity of quality-controlled genomic DNA. The V(D)J region was spanned by amplicons of a length sufficient to cover the CDR3 and to identify V and J genes. Amplicon sequencing was performed on an Illumina platform through the commercial immunoSEQ service. Corrections for primer bias and sequencing errors followed previously described methods, while TCRAD and TCRB definitions were based on the IMGT database. immunoSEQ Analyzer 3.0 and VDJTools were used for repertoire analysis, which covered basic statistics, V/J segment usage, diversity estimates, rarefaction and pairwise overlap. To estimate diversity, the Chao1, ChaoE, Efron-Thisted, Shannon and inverse Simpson indices were applied, and diversity was also estimated on datasets down-sampled to the smallest sample. Repertoire overlap used strict matching of CDR3 nucleotide sequence, V gene and J gene, with Jaccard-based multidimensional scaling clustering. Thymus samples yielded on average about 810,000 unique TCRB clonotypes, compared with 70,000 to 85,000 from blood samples.

The chain is encoded by TRBV7-2 joined to TRBJ2-3, and 12 bases in between align with TRBD2. The receptor comes from a boy younger than two with a congenital heart defect. Donor details come from another sample of the same person, matched by shared clones. Sequenced material: thymocytes. The CDR3 loop reads CASSLPGASGRADTQYF. At the DNA level, the sequence is TGTGCCAGCTCTCTTCCCGGGGCTAGCGGGAGGGCAGATACGCAGTATTTT.